This passage covers 27 T cell receptor beta chains from one sample sequenced in a study of vaccination and CD4 T cells after COVID-19. The Oncomine TCR Beta short-read assay generated sequence data from the DNA of cultured CD4+ T cells. TCRdb re-called the PCR reads with MiXCR, one entry per CDR3 protein. Found here are about 26,000 distinct CDR3 sequences, about three fifths of them singletons; the top ten hold 4.5% to 6%. The treatment here: roughly ten-day PBMC culture with coronavirus spike peptide pools or control peptides (ViraFEST assay). These receptors have no identified antigens. Sequencing used CD4+ T cells from blood, cultured in vitro. Every receptor here comes from a human donor who had recovered from COVID-19.

The chain joins TRBV20-1 to TRBJ2-7, with 9 positions matching TRBD2. CDR3 length equals 16 residues. The germline CDR1 and CDR2 sequences are DFQATT and SNEGSKA (reference sequence). The CDR3 coding sequence is TGCAGCGTGGCTCTCGGCTCGGCGGGAGGGCCTCAGGAGCAGTACTTC. It specifies CSVALGSAGGPQEQYF.

The count of this clonotype is one. Here the CDR3 reads CASSPRPSSYNEQFF. The CDR3 DNA reads as TGTGCCAGCAGCCCTAGGCCCAGCTCCTACAATGAGCAGTTCTTC. V usage is TRBV7-2 and J usage is TRBJ2-1; D unresolved. V was pared by 5 bases and J by 0 bases, with 11 bases between. Germline V lookup: CDR1 SGHTA, CDR2 FQGNSA. CDR3 length: 15 amino acids.

This clonotype was counted a few times. The genes are TRBV7-3 and TRBJ1-2; D may be TRBD1 (5 bases). The CDR3 consists of 15 residues. V was trimmed by 0 bases and J by 7 bases, leaving 15 bases between them. CDR1 is SGHTA, CDR2 FQGTGA, per germline. For the CDR3, the DNA is TGTGCCAGCAGCTTAACACCCACGAAGGGACTTGGCTACACCTTC. It specifies CASSLTPTKGLGYTF.

V and J are TRBV4-1 and TRBJ2-7, with TRBD2 matching 10 bases. The CDR3 runs 15 residues. Germline values: CDR1 MGHRA, CDR2 YSYEKL. Trimming cost V 2 bases and J 1 base; bases outside gene matches: 2. The chain's CDR3 is CASSQLSGGSYEQYF. In DNA form, the CDR3 reads TGCGCCAGCAGCCAACTTAGCGGGGGGTCCTACGAGCAGTACTTC.

Details on this clonotype: One end of the junction fails to match germline, which may point to a read error. The DNA of the CDR3 is TGCAGTGTGCCGACCGGGACCGGGAAAGGCGTCGGATTC. Protein: CSVPTGTGKGVGF. This chain connects TRBV20-1 to TRBJ2-7; D is tentatively TRBD1 or TRBD2 (5 bases each). Germline V gives CDR1 DFQATT, CDR2 SNEGSKA (reference sequence). This CDR3 comprises 13 residues.

This clonotype was seen only a few times. This rearrangement joins TRBV28 to TRBJ1-2, with 12 bases lining up with TRBD1. CDR1 and CDR2 (germline): MDHEN, SYDVKM. With 5 bases clipped from V and 3 bases from J, the junction kept 7 bases outside the gene matches. This CDR3 has 16 residues. This CDR3 is CASSPGQGATHYGYTF. CDR3 bases: TGTGCCAGCAGTCCGGGACAGGGGGCAACCCACTATGGCTACACCTTC.

This sequence joins TRBV28 and TRBJ1-2; 7 bases fit TRBD1. Germline V gene data show CDR1 as MDHEN and CDR2 as SYDVKM. V lost 7 bases, J lost 7 bases, and 15 bases stayed unmatched. The length of the CDR3 is 15 residues. CDR3 amino acids: CASITPKGAPLGYTF. CDR3 DNA: TGTGCCAGCATTACCCCAAAGGGGGCCCCTCTTGGCTACACCTTC.

Only a few counts were recorded for this clonotype. This chain uses TRBV27 with TRBJ2-7, with 7 positions matching TRBD2. After removal of 9 bases from V and 6 bases from J, the junction contained 17 bases not matched to a gene. The CDR3 covers 15 residues. Germline values: CDR1 MNHEY, CDR2 SMNVEV (reference sequence). The CDR3 loop is CASGGPASGAPEQYF. CDR3 bases: TGTGCCAGTGGAGGCCCGGCTAGCGGCGCTCCCGAGCAGTACTTC.

The rearrangement joins TRBV20-1 to TRBJ2-7, with TRBD2 matching over 14 bases. The CDR3 extends over 16 amino acids. The germline V gene encodes CDR1 DFQATT and CDR2 SNEGSKA (reference sequence). Trimming at V came to 6 bases and at J to 4 bases, leaving 11 bases not matched to a gene. CDR3 region: CSAQSRTSGRMYEQYF. Written as DNA, the CDR3 is TGCAGTGCCCAATCCAGGACTAGCGGGAGGATGTACGAGCAGTACTTC.

The table lists this clonotype with a few counts. The gene calls are TRBV18 and TRBJ1-6; TRBD1 agrees at 9 bases. The CDR3 is 18 amino acids. Germline assignment: CDR1 KGHSH and CDR2 LQKENI. The ends lost 3 bases at V and 0 bases at J; junction bases unmatched: 6. The CDR3 loop reads CASSPTGGSGSYNSPLHF. In nucleotides, the CDR3 is TGTGCCAGCTCACCGACAGGGGGTAGTGGCTCCTATAATTCACCCCTCCACTTT.

The CDR3 bases are TGTGCCAGCAGTGCCGAAGGGGTAAGAGCTTTCTTT. It specifies CASSAEGVRAFF. The chain combines TRBV2 with TRBJ1-1, with D perhaps matching TRBD1 (5 bases). CDR1 is SNHLY and CDR2 is FYNNEI in the germline V gene. V was trimmed by 4 bases and J by 10 bases, leaving 13 bases between them. CDR3 length: 12 residues.

The V call is TRBV12-3 or TRBV12-4, the J call TRBJ1-1; D gene uncertain. CDR3 length equals 12 residues. Trimming pared 6 bases from V and 0 bases from J, leaving 5 bases between. CDR3 sequence (DNA): TGTGCCAGCAGGCTAATGAACACTGAAGCTTTCTTT. It yields the protein CASRLMNTEAFF.

This clonotype has just a few counts. J is TRBJ2-1 and V is TRBV24-1; the match to TRBD1 covers 8 bases. Trimming removed 4 bases from V and 3 bases from J; junction bases left unmatched: 16. CDR1 is KGHDR and CDR2 is SFDVKD in the germline V gene. The CDR3 sequence is 19 residues long. The CDR3 spells CATSDLTSGQARDYNEQFF. DNA of the CDR3: TGTGCCACCAGTGACCTCACCTCGGGACAGGCTCGTGACTACAATGAGCAGTTCTTC.

The J gene is TRBJ2-7, the V gene TRBV2; 8 bases are shared with TRBD1. The CDR3 extends over 13 amino acids. Germline V lookup: CDR1 SNHLY, CDR2 FYNNEI. Trimming at V came to 9 bases and at J to 3 bases, leaving 7 bases not matched to a gene. DNA for the CDR3: TGTGCCAGTCACCGGGACAGGAGCTACGAGCAGTACTTC. This gives the protein CASHRDRSYEQYF.

The rearrangement links TRBV28 to TRBJ1-1; D gene unclear. Germline CDR1 is MDHEN and CDR2 is SYDVKM. The CDR3 consists of 13 residues. Trimming shortened V by 5 bases and J by 4 bases, and 11 bases separated the two germline ends. CDR3 amino acids: CASSISFFTEAFF. Written as DNA, the CDR3 is TGTGCCAGCAGTATATCTTTCTTCACTGAAGCTTTCTTT.

The rearrangement uses TRBV5-1 and TRBJ2-6; D is unclear. The germline CDR1 and CDR2 sequences are SGHRS and YFSETQ. The CDR3 has 13 residues. Deletions cut 6 bases from V and 2 bases from J, with 6 bases between. The CDR3 reads CASTITGANVLTF. DNA for the CDR3: TGCGCCAGCACCATTACTGGGGCCAACGTCCTGACTTTC.

This clonotype was counted between two and nine times. The chain carries TRBV20-1 and TRBJ2-3, with D perhaps TRBD2 (5 bases). Germline V gene lookup returns CDR1 DFQATT and CDR2 SNEGSKA (reference sequence). The CDR3 runs to 11 residues. Trimming stripped 4 bases from V and 14 bases from J, with 16 bases between. CDR3 amino acids: CSATPGSHRYF. The CDR3 nucleotides read TGCAGTGCTACGCCGGGATCCCACCGGTATTTT.

The chain combines TRBV20-1 with TRBJ1-1, with D maybe TRBD1 (6 bases). V was pared by 3 bases and J by 8 bases, with 13 bases between. The germline gives CDR1 DFQATT, CDR2 SNEGSKA (reference sequence). The CDR3 loop spans 12 amino acids. As DNA, the CDR3 is TGCAGTGCTAGTGTCGGACAGACCGAAGCTTTCTTT. Translated: CSASVGQTEAFF.

This clonotype showed up just once. The V call is TRBV5-1, the J call TRBJ2-1, with TRBD2 identical over 9 bases. The CDR3 spans 17 residues. From germline, CDR1 is SGHRS and CDR2 YFSETQ. V lost 0 bases, J lost 7 bases, and 11 bases stayed unmatched. CDR3 DNA: TGCGCCAGCAGCTTGGAGGTTAGCGGGAGCCTGGGGAATGAGCAGTTCTTC. Its protein product is CASSLEVSGSLGNEQFF.

This chain links TRBV18 with TRBJ1-6; 7 bases line up with TRBD1. Trimming took 8 bases from V and 7 from J; bases not matched to a gene: 11. This CDR3 is 15 amino acids long. Germline V lookup: CDR1 KGHSH, CDR2 LQKENI. CDR3 nucleotide sequence: TGTGCCAGCCAAGGGGGCGGCAGGGAAAATTCACCCCTCCACTTT. As protein: CASQGGGRENSPLHF.

This clonotype was seen more than once but under ten times. The gene calls are TRBV28 and TRBJ1-5, with TRBD1 as a possible D gene (5 bases). The CDR3 extends over 15 amino acids. Germline lookup yields CDR1 MDHEN and CDR2 SYDVKM. V was cut by 5 bases and J by 4 bases, with 15 bases left in between. CDR3 in amino acids: CASSLRVGRNQPQHF. CDR3 DNA sequence: TGTGCCAGCAGTCTCAGGGTGGGTCGGAATCAGCCCCAGCATTTT.

J is TRBJ2-7 and V is TRBV15, with 10 bases fitting TRBD1. The CDR3 is 15 amino acids. V shed 2 bases, J shed 2 bases, and the junction held 3 bases outside the gene matches. CDR1 and CDR2 (germline): LNHNV, YYDKDF (reference sequence). The CDR3 DNA follows: TGTGCCACCAGCAGACCGGGACAGGGGACCTACGAGCAGTACTTC. This translates into CATSRPGQGTYEQYF.

This clonotype was seen just once. This chain links TRBV19 with TRBJ1-5, with D unresolved. The CDR3 is 16 amino acids. The V gene's germline CDR1 is LNHDA and CDR2 SQIVND (reference sequence). Trimming cost V 4 bases and J 6 bases, with 19 bases left between them. CDR3 protein: CASSTTTGRVSQPQHF. CDR3 DNA: TGTGCCAGTAGTACCACAACGGGTCGGGTTAGTCAGCCCCAGCATTTT.

This clonotype was seen more than once but under ten times. The rearrangement links TRBV20-1 to TRBJ2-7; maybe TRBD2 (5 bases). This CDR3 is built from 14 residues. Germline assignment: CDR1 DFQATT and CDR2 SNEGSKA (reference sequence). The CDR3 here is CRAPAAGRPAGQYF. DNA for the CDR3: TGCAGAGCCCCAGCGGCGGGCCGCCCCGCCGGGCAGTACTTC.

The J gene is TRBJ2-3, the V gene TRBV11-2; D gene ambiguous. Germline values: CDR1 SGHAT, CDR2 FQNNGV. Trimming took 2 bases from V and 1 from J, leaving 10 bases between them. This CDR3 spans 15 amino acids. CDR3 region: CASSLKAGGTDTQYF. The CDR3 region has the DNA TGTGCCAGCAGCTTAAAGGCAGGTGGCACAGATACGCAGTATTTT.

This sequence joins TRBV14 and TRBJ2-3; D is unclear. The length of the CDR3 is 15 residues. The germline CDR1 and CDR2 sequences are SGHDN and FVKESK. Trimming removed 1 base from V and 1 base from J, with 9 bases in between. The CDR3 loop is CASSQAGLRTDTQYF. DNA for the CDR3: TGTGCCAGCAGCCAAGCGGGCCTTCGCACAGATACGCAGTATTTT.

This clonotype was seen a few times. The DNA for the CDR3 is TGTGCCTGGAGTGTAACCCAGGGGGTCTGGACTGAAGCTTTCTTT. It is translated as CAWSVTQGVWTEAFF. The chain links TRBV30 to TRBJ1-1; 7 nucleotides match TRBD1. The CDR3 sequence is 15 residues long. The trim removed 0 bases at V and 5 bases at J, leaving 9 bases unmatched. CDR1 and CDR2 from the germline V gene are GTSNPN and SVGIG (reference sequence).